The 16 T cell receptor beta chains below all came from one sample that was sequenced in a study of cytomegalovirus exposure and HLA in healthy donors. Assay used: immunoSEQ multiplex PCR; TCRdb lists only in-frame clones, some missing. The profile covers some 83,000 clones, with around 94% appearing a single time and approximately 3.3% taken by the ten largest. Sequencing was performed on PBMCs. Receptors originate from a young woman in good health and CMV-seropositive.

This chain uses TRBV4-1 with TRBJ1-4, with 9 positions matching TRBD1. Germline CDR1 reads MGHRA; CDR2 reads YSYEKL. V trimming: 4 bases; J trimming: 1 base; junction bases outside the gene matches: 4. The CDR3 contains 16 residues. The CDR3: CASSRRTGVTNEKLFF. The CDR3 DNA reads TGCGCCAGCAGCCGGCGGACAGGGGTAACTAATGAAAAACTGTTTTTT.

The chain employs TRBV7-2 and TRBJ2-3; no definite D call. V was pared by 2 bases and J by 4 bases, with 10 bases between. The germline CDR1 and CDR2 sequences are SGHTA and FQGNSA. The CDR3 contains 14 residues. The CDR3 DNA sequence: TGTGCCAGCAGCTTAATCGCACGGGCAGATACGCAGTATTTT. Translating gives CASSLIARADTQYF.

The chain has TRBV7-2 and TRBJ1-1, with 10 bases fitting TRBD1. With 4 bases clipped from V and 0 bases from J, the junction kept 8 bases outside the gene matches. Germline values: CDR1 SGHTA, CDR2 FQGNSA. There are 17 residues in the CDR3. Here the CDR3 DNA reads TGTGCCAGCAGCTGGGACGGGACAGGGGCTATGAACACTGAAGCTTTCTTT. It yields the protein CASSWDGTGAMNTEAFF.

The V call is TRBV5-4, the J call TRBJ1-1; D remains unclear. Germline V gene data show CDR1 as SGHNT and CDR2 as YYREEE (reference sequence). Trimming stripped 4 bases from V and 7 bases from J, with 14 bases between. The CDR3 covers 13 residues. The CDR3 DNA sequence: TGTGCCAGCAGCGCGACTCCAACCGATGAAGCTTTCTTT. Residues: CASSATPTDEAFF.

The V call is TRBV6-5, the J call TRBJ2-3; D may be TRBD1 (5 bases). The V gene lost 5 bases and the J gene lost 2 bases, with 11 bases spanning the gap. The V gene's germline CDR1 is MNHEY and CDR2 SVGAGI. CDR3 length: 14 residues. CDR3 in amino acids: CASSLDRPTDTQYF. The CDR3 DNA sequence: TGTGCCAGCAGTCTAGACAGACCCACAGATACGCAGTATTTT.

This clone was observed once. The chain carries TRBV7-3 and TRBJ2-3, with TRBD1 as a possible D gene (5 bases). V was pared by 2 bases and J by 2 bases, with 8 bases between. CDR1 SGHTA and CDR2 FQGTGA come from the germline V gene. CDR3 length: 14 amino acids. CDR3 sequence: CASSLGAATDTQYF. The CDR3 DNA is TGTGCCAGCAGCTTAGGGGCAGCCACAGATACGCAGTATTTT.

A remark on this clone: Compared with germline, one end of the junction differs, possibly owing to a read error. Other nucleotide sequences in the sample specify the same CDR3. The chain employs TRBV30 and TRBJ1-1; 8 nucleotides match TRBD1. The CDR3 totals 13 residues. The germline V gene has CDR1 GTSNPN and CDR2 SVGIG (reference sequence). CDR3 protein: CAWSKDRETEAFF. Written as DNA, the CDR3 is TGTGCTTGGAGTAAGGACAGGGAAACTGAAGCTTTCTTT.

The J gene is TRBJ1-1, the V gene TRBV30; D is undetermined. This CDR3 contains 12 residues. V shed 4 bases and J shed 10 bases, with 16 bases lying between them. CDR1 and CDR2 from the germline V gene are GTSNPN and SVGIG (reference sequence). CDR3 amino acids: CAWTRYSELAFF. Here the CDR3 DNA reads TGTGCCTGGACACGTTACAGTGAACTAGCTTTCTTT.

The chain combines TRBV28 with TRBJ1-2; no clear D gene. Germline V gene data show CDR1 as MDHEN and CDR2 as SYDVKM. The CDR3 totals 16 residues. Trimming cost V 3 bases and J 9 bases, with 23 bases left between them. CDR3 region: CASSFLGLGRDQSYTF. CDR3 sequence (DNA): TGTGCCAGCAGTTTCCTTGGGTTGGGCCGGGATCAAAGCTACACCTTC.

This chain uses TRBV7-3 with TRBJ2-7; D may be TRBD2 (5 bases). Trimming took 1 base from V and 6 from J, leaving 16 bases between them. The germline V gene encodes CDR1 SGHTA and CDR2 FQGTGA. The CDR3 is 15 residues long. CDR3 DNA sequence: TGTGCCAGCAGCTTAAGGGGTGGGCCCCGGGGCGAGCAGTACTTC. This gives the protein CASSLRGGPRGEQYF.

This clone appeared a single time. The chain combines TRBV6-5 with TRBJ2-7, with 8 bases fitting TRBD1. Unmatched junction bases numbered 10, after V lost 7 bases and J lost 2 bases. This CDR3 has 15 residues. In germline, CDR1 is MNHEY, CDR2 SVGAGI. CDR3 DNA sequence: TGTGCCAGCACCTCATCCGGGACAGGTCCCTACGAGCAGTACTTC. Encoded protein: CASTSSGTGPYEQYF.

The CDR3 DNA reads as TGTGCCAGCAGCCAGAGCGGGACTAGCACAGATACGCAGTATTTT. Protein: CASSQSGTSTDTQYF. The chain carries TRBV7-9 and TRBJ2-3; 7 bases map to TRBD2. V was clipped by 5 bases and J by 0 bases; unmatched bases: 5. This CDR3 comprises 15 residues. Germline CDR1 is SEHNR and CDR2 is FQNEAQ (reference sequence).

The chain is built from TRBV2 and TRBJ1-3; 7 bases fit TRBD1. Losses at the gene ends were 4 bases for V and 2 bases for J; bases not matched to a gene: 2. CDR1 and CDR2 (germline): SNHLY, FYNNEI. The CDR3 is 14 amino acids. For the CDR3, the DNA is TGTGCCAGCAGTGGGCAGGGGGCTGGAAACACCATATATTTT. Protein: CASSGQGAGNTIYF.

For the CDR3, the DNA is TGTGCCAGCAGAAGGGGCTGGACTGGGGCCAACGTCCTGACTTTC. This sequence encodes CASRRGWTGANVLTF. The rearrangement uses TRBV2 and TRBJ2-6, with D perhaps matching TRBD1 (5 bases). This CDR3 is 15 amino acids long. Trimming removed 6 bases from V and 2 bases from J, with 11 bases in between. Germline CDR1 is SNHLY and CDR2 is FYNNEI.

The chain recombines TRBV5-4 with TRBJ1-1; unclear D gene. The V gene lost 4 bases and the J gene lost 0 bases, with 13 bases spanning the gap. CDR1 SGHNT and CDR2 YYREEE come from the germline V gene (reference sequence). The CDR3 runs to 15 residues. The CDR3 here is CASSPETAMNTEAFF. The CDR3, as DNA: TGTGCCAGCAGCCCCGAAACAGCCATGAACACTGAAGCTTTCTTT.

The chain employs TRBV7-9 and TRBJ2-3, with TRBD1 identical over 9 bases. Germline V gives CDR1 SEHNR, CDR2 FQNEAQ (reference sequence). V shed 0 bases, J shed 4 bases, and the junction held 5 bases outside the gene matches. The CDR3 is 16 amino acids. CDR3 sequence reads: CASSLAVTGGADTQYF. The CDR3, as DNA: TGTGCCAGCAGCTTAGCGGTAACAGGGGGCGCAGATACGCAGTATTTT.